This TCR beta chain was sequenced for a study of CD8 T cells in Susac syndrome. RNA was extracted with the RNeasy kit, and a quantity of roughly 0.5 to 1 ug was reverse transcribed using random hexamers. TCRdb analysed the immunoSEQ multiplex PCR reads with MiXCR anew, one entry per CDR3 protein. The sample yields fewer than 350,000 distinct CDR3 sequences, 65% to 90% seen once. TCR beta from blood CD8+ and CD4+ T cells was sequenced. After removal of 6 bases from V and 7 bases from J, the junction contained 10 bases not matched to a gene. The germline V gene has CDR1 GTSNPN and CDR2 SVGIG (reference sequence). CDR3 length: 14 amino acids.

What was sequenced was CD8+ T cells from PBMCs. The receptor was derived from a human donor with multiple sclerosis. The rearrangement links TRBV30 to TRBJ2-2; 8 positions match TRBD2. The CDR3 reads CACQREREGGELFF. In DNA form, the CDR3 reads TGTGCCTGCCAGCGGGAGAGGGAAGGCGGGGAGCTGTTTTTT.